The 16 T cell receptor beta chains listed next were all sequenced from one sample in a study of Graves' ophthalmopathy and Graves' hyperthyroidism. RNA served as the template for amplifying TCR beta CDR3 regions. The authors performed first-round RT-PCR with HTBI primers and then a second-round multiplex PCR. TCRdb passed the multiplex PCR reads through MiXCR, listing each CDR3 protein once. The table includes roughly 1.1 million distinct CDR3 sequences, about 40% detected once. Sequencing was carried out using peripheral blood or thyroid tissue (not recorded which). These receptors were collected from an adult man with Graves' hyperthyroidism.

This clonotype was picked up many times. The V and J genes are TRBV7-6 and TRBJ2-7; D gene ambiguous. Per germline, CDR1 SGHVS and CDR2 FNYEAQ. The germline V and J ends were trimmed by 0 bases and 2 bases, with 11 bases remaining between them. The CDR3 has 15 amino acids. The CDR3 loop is CASSLATGSTYEQYF. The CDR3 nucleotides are TGTGCCAGCAGCTTAGCGACGGGCAGTACCTACGAGCAGTACTTC. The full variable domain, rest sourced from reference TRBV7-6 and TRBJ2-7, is GAGVSQSPRYKVTKRGQDVALRCDPISGHVSLYWYRQALGQGPEFLTYFNYEAQQDKSGLPNDRFSAERPEGSISTLTIQRTEQRDSAMYRCASSLATGSTYEQYFGPGTRLTVT.

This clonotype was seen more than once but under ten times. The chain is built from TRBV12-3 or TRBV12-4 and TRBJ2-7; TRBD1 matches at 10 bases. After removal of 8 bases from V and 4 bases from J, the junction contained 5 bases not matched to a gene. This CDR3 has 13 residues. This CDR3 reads CASSTGGAYEQYF. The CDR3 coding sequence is TGTGCCAGCTCGACAGGGGGCGCGTACGAGCAGTACTTC.

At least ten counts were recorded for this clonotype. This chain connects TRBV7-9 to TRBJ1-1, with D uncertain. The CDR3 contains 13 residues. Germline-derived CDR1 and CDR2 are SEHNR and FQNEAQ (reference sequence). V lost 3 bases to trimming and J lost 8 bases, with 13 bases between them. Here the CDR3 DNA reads TGTGCCAGCAGCTTGGTTGGATCTAAGGAAGCTTTCTTT. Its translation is CASSLVGSKEAFF.

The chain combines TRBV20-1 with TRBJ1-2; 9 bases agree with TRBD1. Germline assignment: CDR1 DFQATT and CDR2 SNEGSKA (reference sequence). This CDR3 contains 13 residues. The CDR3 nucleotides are TGCAGCCATAATCGGACAGGGGTCGATGGCTACACCTTC. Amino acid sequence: CSHNRTGVDGYTF.

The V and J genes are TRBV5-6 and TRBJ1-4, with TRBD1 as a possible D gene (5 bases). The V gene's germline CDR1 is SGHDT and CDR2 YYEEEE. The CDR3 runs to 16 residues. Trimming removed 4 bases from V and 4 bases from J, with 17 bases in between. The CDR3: CASSARAGLSNEKLFF. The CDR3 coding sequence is TGTGCCAGCAGCGCGCGAGCGGGACTTAGTAATGAAAAACTGTTTTTT.

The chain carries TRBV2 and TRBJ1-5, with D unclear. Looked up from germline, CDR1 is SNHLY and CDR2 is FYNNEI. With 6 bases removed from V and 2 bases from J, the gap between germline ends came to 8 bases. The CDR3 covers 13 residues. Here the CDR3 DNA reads TGTGCCAGCAGGGGTTTTCGCAATCAGCCCCAGCATTTT. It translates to CASRGFRNQPQHF.

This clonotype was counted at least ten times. CDR3 bases: TGTGCCAGCAGTGAGAGGCCGGGACGGATATCCTACGAGCAGTACTTC. It encodes CASSERPGRISYEQYF. This chain connects TRBV2 to TRBJ2-7; D is possibly TRBD1 or TRBD2 (5 bases each). This CDR3 has 16 amino acids. CDR1 is SNHLY and CDR2 is FYNNEI in the germline V gene. Deletions cut 3 bases from V and 1 base from J, with 16 bases between.

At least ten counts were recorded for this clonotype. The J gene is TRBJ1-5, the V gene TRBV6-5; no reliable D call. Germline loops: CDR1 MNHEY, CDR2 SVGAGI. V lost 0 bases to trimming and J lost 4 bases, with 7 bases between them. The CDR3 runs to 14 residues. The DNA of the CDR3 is TGTGCCAGCAGTTACTCATGGGGTAATCAGCCCCAGCATTTT. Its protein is CASSYSWGNQPQHF.

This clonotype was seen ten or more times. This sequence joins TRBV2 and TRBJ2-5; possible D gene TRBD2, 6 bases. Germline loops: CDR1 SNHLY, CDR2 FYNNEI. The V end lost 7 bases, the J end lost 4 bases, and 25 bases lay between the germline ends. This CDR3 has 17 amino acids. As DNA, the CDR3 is TGTGCCAGCACCCCGGGAGTCCTAACCGAAACGGGAGAGACCCAGTACTTC. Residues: CASTPGVLTETGETQYF. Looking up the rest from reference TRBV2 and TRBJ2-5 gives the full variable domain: EPEVTQTPSHQVTQMGQEVILRCVPISNHLYFYWYRQILGQKVEFLVSFYNNEISEKSEIFDDQFSVERPDGSNFTLKIRSTKLEDSAMYFCASTPGVLTETGETQYFGPGTRLLVL.

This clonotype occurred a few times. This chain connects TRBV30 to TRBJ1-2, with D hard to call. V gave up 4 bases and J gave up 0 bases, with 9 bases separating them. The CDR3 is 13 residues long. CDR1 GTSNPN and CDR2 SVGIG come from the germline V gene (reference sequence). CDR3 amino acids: CAWNPEANYGYTF. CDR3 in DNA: TGTGCCTGGAACCCAGAAGCTAACTATGGCTACACCTTC.

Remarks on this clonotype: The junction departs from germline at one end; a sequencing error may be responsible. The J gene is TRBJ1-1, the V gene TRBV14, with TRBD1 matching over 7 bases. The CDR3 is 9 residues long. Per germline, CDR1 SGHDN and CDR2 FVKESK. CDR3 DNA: TGTGCCAGCAGCCAAGGAGGGGGCTTC. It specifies CASSQGGGF. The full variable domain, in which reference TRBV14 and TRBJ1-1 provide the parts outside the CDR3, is EAGVTQFPSHSVIEKGQTVTLRCDPISGHDNLYWYRRVMGKEIKFLLHFVKESKQDESGMPNNRFLAERTGGTYSTLKVQPAELEDSGVYFCASSQGGGFGQGTRLTVV.

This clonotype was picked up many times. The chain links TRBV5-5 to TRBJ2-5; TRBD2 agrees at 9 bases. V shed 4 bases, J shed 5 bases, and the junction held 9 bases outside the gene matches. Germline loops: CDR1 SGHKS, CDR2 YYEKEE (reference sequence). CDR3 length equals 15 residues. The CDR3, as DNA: TGTGCCAGCAGCCGCGGGGGGGCTCTGGTGGAGACCCAGTACTTC. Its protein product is CASSRGGALVETQYF.

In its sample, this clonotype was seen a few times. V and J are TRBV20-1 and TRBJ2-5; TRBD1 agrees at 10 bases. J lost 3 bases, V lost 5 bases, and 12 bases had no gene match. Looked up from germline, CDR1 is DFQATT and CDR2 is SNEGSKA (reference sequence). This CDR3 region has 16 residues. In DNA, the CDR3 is TGCAGTGCTGTCCCTTTAGGACAGGGGGAAAAAGAGACCCAGTACTTC. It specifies CSAVPLGQGEKETQYF.

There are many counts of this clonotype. CDR3 bases: TGTGCCAGCAGTACCGCGACACGGAACTACGAGCAGTACTTC. This encodes CASSTATRNYEQYF. This sequence joins TRBV6-5 and TRBJ2-7; the D is unclear. Trimming took 5 bases from V and 3 from J, leaving 14 bases between them. Germline CDR1 and CDR2: MNHEY and SVGAGI. This CDR3 is built from 14 residues.

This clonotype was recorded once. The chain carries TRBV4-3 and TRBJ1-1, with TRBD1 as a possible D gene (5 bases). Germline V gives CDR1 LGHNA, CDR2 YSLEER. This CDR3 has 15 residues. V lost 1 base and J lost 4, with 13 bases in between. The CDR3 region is CASSQVRGSITEAFF. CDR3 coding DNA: TGCGCCAGCAGCCAAGTGAGGGGCTCGATCACTGAAGCTTTCTTT.

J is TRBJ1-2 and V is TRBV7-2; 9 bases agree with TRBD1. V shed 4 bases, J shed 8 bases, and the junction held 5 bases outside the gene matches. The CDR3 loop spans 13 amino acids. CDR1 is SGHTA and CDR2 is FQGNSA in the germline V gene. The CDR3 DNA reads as TGTGCCAGCAGCTGGACAGGGGCGATAGGCTACACCTTC. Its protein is CASSWTGAIGYTF.